The rows below give T cell receptor beta chains drawn from one sample of a study of cytomegalovirus exposure and HLA in healthy donors. Assay: immunoSEQ multiplex PCR; the TCRdb copy retains only in-frame clones and omits some. The sample totals tens of thousands of clones. The sample was PBMCs. These receptors came from a man aged 45 to 65 in good health and CMV-seronegative. CDR3s include the opening cysteine and the closing phenylalanine or tryptophan. D genes are given only for firm matches.

cdr3_length	v_call	d_call	j_call	cdr3_aa	cdr3_nt
15	TRBV5-4	TRBD1	TRBJ2-1	CASSAGQGWYNEQFF	TGTGCCAGCAGCGCTGGACAGGGTTGGTACAATGAGCAGTTCTTC
16	TRBV4-2	TRBD2	TRBJ2-3	CASSQTGLAGGDTQYF	TGTGCCAGCAGCCAAACGGGACTAGCGGGCGGCGATACGCAGTATTTT
15	TRBV30	TRBD1	TRBJ1-2	CAWSAMTGEGYGYTF	TGTGCCTGGAGTGCGATGACAGGGGAGGGCTATGGCTACACCTTC
17	TRBV7-9	NA	TRBJ2-3	CASSLSGVGTSTDTQYF	TGTGCCAGCAGCTTGTCCGGGGTCGGTACTAGCACAGATACGCAGTATTTT
15	TRBV6-1	NA	TRBJ2-3	CASSPARGYGDTQYF	TGTGCCAGCAGTCCTGCTCGGGGATATGGGGATACGCAGTATTTT
16	TRBV5-8	NA	TRBJ1-4	CASSRWTAGLGEKLFF	TGTGCCAGCAGCCGTTGGACCGCAGGGCTAGGTGAAAAACTGTTTTTT
13	TRBV5-1	TRBD1	TRBJ2-1	CASSLDRGHEQFF	TGCGCCAGCAGCTTGGACAGGGGGCATGAGCAGTTCTTC
12	TRBV6-1	NA	TRBJ2-1	CASIATYNEQFF	TGTGCCAGCATAGCAACATACAATGAGCAGTTCTTC
14	TRBV4-3	NA	TRBJ2-5	CASSQDRAQETQYF	TGCGCCAGCAGCCAAGACAGGGCCCAAGAGACCCAGTACTTC
16	TRBV19	TRBD1	TRBJ1-5	CASSIDRGGGIQPQHF	TGTGCCAGTAGTATTGACAGGGGTGGGGGTATTCAGCCCCAGCATTTT
14	TRBV7-8	NA	TRBJ2-7	CASNSQGINNEQYF	TGTGCCAGCAACAGTCAGGGTATTAACAACGAGCAGTACTTC
16	TRBV7-9	NA	TRBJ2-5	CASSLARGRRWETQYF	TGTGCCAGCAGCTTAGCGAGAGGCCGACGTTGGGAGACCCAGTACTTC
13	TRBV28	TRBD2	TRBJ2-5	CASRGGGKETQYF	TGTGCCAGCAGGGGCGGGGGTAAGGAGACCCAGTACTTC
17	TRBV7-2	TRBD2	TRBJ2-2	CASSLYPRLANGGELFF	TGTGCCAGCAGCTTATACCCCCGACTAGCGAACGGGGGGGAGCTGTTTTTT
13	TRBV10-3	NA	TRBJ1-2	CAISEELVYGYTF	TGTGCCATCAGTGAGGAGCTAGTATATGGCTACACCTTC
15	TRBV5-1	TRBD1	TRBJ2-7	CASPLQGASSYEQYF	TGCGCCAGCCCCCTCCAGGGGGCAAGCTCCTACGAGCAGTACTTC
12	TRBV7-9	NA	TRBJ2-7	CASSHNYYEQYF	TGTGCCAGCAGCCACAACTACTACGAGCAGTACTTC
16	TRBV29-1	TRBD2	TRBJ2-5	CSVDQLAGGPSETQYF	TGCAGCGTTGATCAGCTAGCGGGGGGGCCAAGTGAGACCCAGTACTTC
14	TRBV15	NA	TRBJ2-2	CATRGTLNTGELFF	TGTGCCACCAGAGGGACACTGAACACCGGGGAGCTGTTTTTT
14	TRBV6-5	TRBD1	TRBJ2-5	CASSDRQGRETQYF	TGTGCCAGCAGTGACAGACAGGGGCGAGAGACCCAGTACTTC
12	TRBV11-2	NA	TRBJ2-5	CASSLESETQYF	TGTGCCAGCAGCTTAGAATCTGAGACCCAGTACTTC
14	TRBV27	NA	TRBJ1-2	CASSFGSPRGGYTF	TGTGCCAGCAGTTTTGGGTCTCCCAGGGGTGGCTACACCTTC
14	TRBV9	TRBD1	TRBJ2-2	CASSAGTGSGELFF	TGTGCCAGCAGCGCCGGGACAGGGTCCGGGGAGCTGTTTTTT
15	TRBV18	TRBD1	TRBJ1-1	CASSPVGTGNTEAFF	TGTGCCAGCTCACCTGTAGGGACAGGGAACACTGAAGCTTTCTTT
18	TRBV2	TRBD2	TRBJ2-1	CASSEGHTWTSVGNEQFF	TGTGCCAGCAGTGAAGGGCATACTTGGACTAGCGTAGGCAATGAGCAGTTCTTC
11	TRBV7-9	NA	TRBJ1-2	CATDPGGGYTF	TGTGCCACCGACCCCGGAGGCGGCTACACCTTC
14	TRBV13	TRBD1	TRBJ1-1	CASSLRDRNTEAFF	TGTGCCAGCAGCTTACGGGACAGAAACACTGAAGCTTTCTTT
14	TRBV6-6	NA	TRBJ1-2	CASSSWTALYGYTF	TGTGCCAGCTCCAGCTGGACAGCACTCTATGGCTACACCTTC
13	TRBV7-3	NA	TRBJ1-2	CASSRTGNYGYTF	TGTGCCAGCAGCCGAACAGGGAACTATGGCTACACCTTC
14	TRBV29-1	TRBD2	TRBJ2-7	CSVEGGTSGGSQYF	TGCAGCGTTGAAGGGGGGACTAGCGGGGGTTCCCAGTACTTC
16	TRBV2	NA	TRBJ2-3	CASSVQGAVSTDTQYF	TGTGCCAGCAGTGTCCAAGGGGCCGTAAGCACAGATACGCAGTATTTT
15	TRBV29-1	TRBD1	TRBJ1-2	CSYTTGGLANYGYTF	TGCAGCTACACGACAGGGGGATTAGCTAACTATGGCTACACCTTC
13	TRBV14	TRBD1	TRBJ2-3	CASRGQGTDTQYF	TGTGCCAGCAGGGGACAGGGTACAGATACGCAGTATTTT
13	TRBV6-5	TRBD2	TRBJ2-5	CASSFREGGTQYF	TGTGCCAGCAGTTTCCGGGAGGGGGGGACCCAGTACTTC
14	TRBV10-3	TRBD1	TRBJ1-3	CATRGGTDGNTIYF	TGTGCCACCAGAGGGGGGACAGATGGAAACACCATATATTTT
16	TRBV5-6	TRBD2	TRBJ2-3	CASSYRTSGYSDTQYF	TGTGCCAGCAGCTACCGGACTAGCGGTTATTCCGATACGCAGTATTTT
16	TRBV19	NA	TRBJ1-2	CASKDRRRLANYGYTF	TGTGCCAGTAAAGACAGGAGGCGTCTTGCTAACTATGGCTACACCTTC
15	TRBV6-1	TRBD1	TRBJ2-7	CASSGPGQGNYEQYF	TGTGCCAGCAGTGGTCCGGGACAGGGTAATTACGAGCAGTACTTC
14	TRBV5-6	NA	TRBJ1-4	CASSLGATNEKLFF	TGTGCCAGCAGCTTAGGGGCAACTAATGAAAAACTGTTTTTT
17	TRBV27	TRBD2	TRBJ2-3	CASSLGRGRGFTDTQYF	TGTGCCAGCAGTTTGGGGAGGGGCCGGGGTTTCACAGATACGCAGTATTTT
15	TRBV5-8	TRBD1	TRBJ1-4	CASSLQGSTNEKLFF	TGTGCCAGCAGCTTACAGGGGAGCACTAATGAAAAACTGTTTTTT
15	TRBV6-6	TRBD1	TRBJ2-1	CASRTGQGALNEQFF	TGTGCCAGCAGGACGGGACAGGGGGCCCTCAATGAGCAGTTCTTC
14	TRBV7-9	NA	TRBJ1-3	CASSFGTGGNTIYF	TGTGCCAGCAGTTTCGGAACGGGGGGAAACACCATATATTTT
18	TRBV2	TRBD2	TRBJ2-4	CASSELRLAGFDENIQYF	TGTGCCAGCAGTGAACTAAGGCTAGCGGGGTTTGACGAAAACATTCAGTACTTC
15	TRBV27	TRBD2	TRBJ2-3	CASSLGTSGTDTQYF	TGTGCCAGCAGTTTAGGGACTAGCGGCACAGATACGCAGTATTTT
14	TRBV2	TRBD2	TRBJ2-5	CASSKGEGGETQYF	TGTGCCAGCAGTAAGGGTGAGGGAGGGGAGACCCAGTACTTC
14	TRBV25-1	TRBD1	TRBJ1-4	CASRPGGGYEKLFF	TGTGCCAGCAGGCCAGGGGGCGGGTATGAAAAACTGTTTTTT
12	TRBV2	NA	TRBJ1-1	CASSPQGPGAFF	TGTGCCAGCAGTCCCCAGGGGCCCGGGGCTTTCTTT
15	TRBV6-5	TRBD1	TRBJ2-7	CASSDRGRLAREQYF	TGTGCCAGCAGCGACAGGGGGCGCTTGGCTCGCGAGCAGTACTTC
14	TRBV28	NA	TRBJ1-5	CASRRLYLNQPQHF	TGTGCCAGCAGACGTCTCTACCTCAATCAGCCCCAGCATTTT
13	TRBV9	NA	TRBJ2-5	CASSVGFKETQYF	TGTGCCAGCAGCGTGGGCTTCAAAGAGACCCAGTACTTC